These T cell receptor beta chains were read from a single sample in a study of blood T cell repertoires in COVID-19. Only in-frame clones appear in the TCRdb table, and some are missing; sequencing was by immunoSEQ multiplex PCR. Seen here are about 340,000 clones, about nine tenths observed once, and the top ten hold more than 5.5%. The sample consisted of peripheral blood. The source of these receptors is a woman between 70 and 85 years old with COVID-19, enrolled during active disease. CDR3s include the opening cysteine and the closing phenylalanine or tryptophan. The D gene is left open where the match is weak. Clone sizes are given selectively: once, few, many, or a class where the clone is expanded.

V gene	clone size	J gene	D gene	CDR3 protein	CDR3 DNA
TRBV3-1/TRBV3-2	.	TRBJ1-3	.	CASSQASSGNTIYF	TGTGCCAGCAGCCAAGCCAGCTCTGGAAACACCATATATTTT
TRBV2	.	TRBJ2-3	.	CASSEGWREILQYF	TGTGCCAGCAGTGAAGGTTGGAGGGAAATTCTGCAGTATTTT
TRBV11-2	.	TRBJ2-5	.	CASSFRGKETQYF	TGTGCCAGCAGCTTTAGGGGGAAAGAGACCCAGTACTTC
TRBV6-6	.	TRBJ1-4	.	CASIRGATNEKLFF	TGTGCCAGCATTAGGGGCGCCACTAATGAAAAACTGTTTTTT
TRBV9	.	TRBJ1-3	.	CASSASKGGPWSGNTIYF	TGTGCCAGCAGCGCATCAAAGGGAGGCCCTTGGTCTGGAAACACCATATATTTT
TRBV6-1	once	TRBJ1-2	.	CASSELSLNYGYTF	TGTGCCAGCAGTGAATTGTCACTTAACTATGGCTACACCTTC
TRBV13	few	TRBJ1-6	TRBD1	CASSLRRTGESPLHF	TGTGCCAGCAGCTTAAGGAGGACAGGGGAATCACCCCTCCACTTT
TRBV9	.	TRBJ2-3	.	CASSVDLITQEYF	TGTGCCAGCAGCGTCGACCTAATCACTCAGGAGTATTTT
TRBV28	.	TRBJ2-7	.	CASSVPQGSYEQYF	TGTGCCAGCAGTGTACCCCAAGGGAGCTACGAGCAGTACTTC
TRBV28	.	TRBJ1-2	TRBD1	CAIKNRGKRDGYTF	TGTGCCATCAAGAACAGGGGGAAAAGGGATGGCTACACCTTC
TRBV6-2/TRBV6-3	.	TRBJ1-2	TRBD1	CASSLGQPRLSGYTF	TGTGCCAGCAGTCTGGGACAGCCAAGGCTCAGTGGCTACACCTTC
TRBV7-8	.	TRBJ1-3	.	CASSLERQLSGNTIYF	TGTGCCAGCAGCTTAGAGAGACAGCTCTCTGGAAACACCATATATTTT
TRBV3-1/TRBV3-2	.	TRBJ1-2	.	CASSQGQNYGYTF	TGTGCCAGCAGCCAAGGTCAGAACTATGGCTACACCTTC